This TCR beta chain was observed in a study of OX40 agonist ivuxolimab in advanced cancers. On the study more broadly: It was ivuxolimab, an agonistic anti-OX40 (CD134) antibody, that patients were treated with.

The table came from immunoSEQ multiplex PCR; TCRdb's copy has only in-frame clones and leaves some out. Of about 69,000 clones detected, about 85% appear once; the ten largest clones hold over 5%. Worth noting for this clone: Its specificity is not known.

Study findings and constraints: Circulating CD4+ and CD8+ T cells showed clonal expansion by week 6 at 0.1 to 3.0 mg/kg.

CDR1 is LGHNA and CDR2 is YSLEER in the germline V gene. The CDR3 is made up of 16 amino acids. V lost 1 base to trimming and J lost 6 bases; unmatched junction nucleotides: 11. Peripheral blood came from all dose cohorts at three timepoints. Source: CD4+ or CD8+ T cells sorted from blood, taken in a trial of the OX40 agonist ivuxolimab. The TCR sequence derives from an adult with an advanced solid tumor such as melanoma, head and neck, liver or kidney cancer. The rearrangement links TRBV4-3 to TRBJ1-1; 7 nucleotides line up with TRBD1. CDR3 residues: CASSQAEGGSKAEAFF. CDR3 nucleotides: TGCGCCAGCAGCCAAGCGGAAGGGGGCTCGAAGGCTGAAGCTTTCTTT.